This TCR beta chain was documented in a study of blood T cell repertoires in COVID-19. About the research overall: In each case, the material was cDNA or gDNA derived from T cells, B-cell-depleted T cells, or PBMCs.

Trimming cost V 1 base and J 4 bases, with 14 bases left between them. Germline-derived CDR1 and CDR2 are LGHNA and YNFKEQ. The CDR3 is 17 residues long. Measured with immunoSEQ multiplex PCR; TCRdb has only the in-frame clones, and not every one. This sample carries some 130,000 clones, around 89% of them seen once, and the ten largest clones take around 3.2%. This TCR came from a man between 60 and 70 years old with active or convalescent COVID-19. The J gene is TRBJ1-6, the V gene TRBV4-2, with D perhaps TRBD1 (5 bases). Input material: peripheral blood. CDR3 in DNA: TGTGCCAGCAGCCAAGGGTCAGCTTCAGGGTATAATTCACCCCTCCACTTT. Its translation is CASSQGSASGYNSPLHF.